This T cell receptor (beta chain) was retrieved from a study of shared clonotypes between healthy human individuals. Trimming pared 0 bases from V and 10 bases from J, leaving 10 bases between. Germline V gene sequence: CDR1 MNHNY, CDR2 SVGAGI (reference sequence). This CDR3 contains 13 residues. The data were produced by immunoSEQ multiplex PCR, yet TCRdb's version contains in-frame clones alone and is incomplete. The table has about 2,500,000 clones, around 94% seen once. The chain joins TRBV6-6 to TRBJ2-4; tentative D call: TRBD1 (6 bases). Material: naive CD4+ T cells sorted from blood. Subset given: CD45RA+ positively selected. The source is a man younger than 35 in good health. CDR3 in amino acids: CASSYSSTGIQYF. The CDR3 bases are TGTGCCAGCAGTTACTCTAGCACAGGGATTCAGTACTTC.